This TCR beta chain is drawn from a study of cytomegalovirus exposure and HLA in healthy donors. This CDR3 comprises 14 residues. Germline values: CDR1 LGHNA, CDR2 YSLEER. Trimming at V came to 9 bases and at J to 3 bases, leaving 10 bases not matched to a gene. Study observations and caveats: Later work found that TCR association rates differed between HLA loci; DRB1 had the most and HLA-C the fewest. Some V segments, TRBV6-2 and TRBV6-3 among them, were indistinguishable and were therefore excluded.

About this clone: Its antigen is not known.

In the PCR, 60 Vbeta and 13 Jbeta primers were used. Measured with immunoSEQ multiplex PCR; TCRdb has only the in-frame clones, and not every one. Of 120,000 or so clones in the sample, more than 15% were seen once. V is TRBV4-3 and J is TRBJ1-2; 7 nucleotides agree with TRBD1. The sample comprised PBMCs. The source of this sequence is a female donor in good health and CMV-seropositive. Here the CDR3 reads CASRPGTDYYGYTF. CDR3 nucleotide sequence: TGCGCCAGTCGCCCCGGGACAGACTACTATGGCTACACCTTC.